This T cell receptor (beta chain) was profiled in a study of blood T cell repertoires in COVID-19. Study information: COVID-19 samples from acute and convalescent phases originated in the United States, Italy and Spain.

The germline gives CDR1 LGHNA, CDR2 YSLEER. With V trimmed by 3 bases and J by 1 base, 3 bases remained unmatched. This CDR3 comprises 14 residues. As handled by the study authors: By means of reference gene primer amplification, nucleated cell counts were estimated. This table comes from immunoSEQ multiplex PCR, and its TCRdb copy is limited to in-frame clones, with some not included. V, J and clone size derive from that table, while D and trimming were established from the DNA sequence. The sample has a few hundred thousand clones, 70% to 90% seen once. Sample: peripheral blood. The receptor was isolated from a man aged 35 to 55 with acute or convalescent COVID-19. The chain uses TRBV4-3 and TRBJ2-7, with 7 bases fitting TRBD1. CDR3 in DNA: TGCGCCAGCAGCCACGGGACAGTATCCTACGAGCAGTACTTC. Translation: CASSHGTVSYEQYF.